These 9 T cell receptor beta chains originate from one sample sequenced in a study of T cell changes during pregnancy in multiple sclerosis. Data came from immunoSEQ multiplex PCR; TCRdb stores just in-frame clones and leaves some out. The sample includes 30,000 to 35,000 clones, 70% to 90% of them seen just once. The sample in question was CD4+ T cells from peripheral blood mononuclear cells, obtained in the first trimester of pregnancy. All receptors derive from a female donor in good health, enrolled as a control in a pregnancy study.

The V and J genes are TRBV6-1 and TRBJ1-2; D is unresolved. V was clipped by 8 bases and J by 1 base, with 11 bases between them. The length of the CDR3 is 13 residues. CDR1 is MNHNS, CDR2 SASEGT, per germline. CDR3 in DNA: TGTGCCAGCCGACTGTCTAATAACTATGGCTACACCTTC. Translated, it gives CASRLSNNYGYTF.

The chain joins TRBV11-3 to TRBJ2-7; TRBD1 aligns across 7 bases. After removal of 5 bases from V and 0 bases from J, the junction contained 7 bases not matched to a gene. CDR3 length: 15 residues. Germline assignment: CDR1 SGHNT and CDR2 YENEEA. CDR3 sequence reads: CASSPRGIRSYEQYF. In DNA, the CDR3 is TGTGCCAGCAGCCCCAGGGGGATCCGCTCCTACGAGCAGTACTTC.

The gene calls are TRBV7-8 and TRBJ1-4; D not resolved. V was trimmed by 1 base and J by 0 bases, leaving 9 bases between them. CDR3 size: 16 residues. CDR1 and CDR2 from the germline V gene are SGHVS and FQNEAQ. In nucleotides, the CDR3 is TGTGCCAGCAGCTTAGGCTCAGTTGCAACTAATGAAAAACTGTTTTTT. As protein: CASSLGSVATNEKLFF. Drawing the rest from reference TRBV7-8 and TRBJ1-4, the complete variable domain is GAGVSQSPRYKVAKRGQDVALRCDPISGHVSLFWYQQALGQGPEFLTYFQNEAQLDKSGLPSDRFFAERPEGSVSTLKIQRTQQEDSAVYLCASSLGSVATNEKLFFGSGTQLSVL.

This chain connects TRBV11-2 to TRBJ1-1, with 7 bases lining up with TRBD1. The CDR3 runs to 15 residues. CDR1 and CDR2 (germline): SGHAT, FQNNGV. V shed 2 bases and J 1 base; nucleotides not matched to a gene: 4. CDR3 DNA: TGTGCCAGCAGCTTATACGACAGGGAGAACACTGAAGCTTTCTTT. This translates into CASSLYDRENTEAFF.

The chain couples TRBV7-2 to TRBJ1-6; 10 nucleotides align to TRBD1. The CDR3 runs to 15 residues. Germline V gene sequence: CDR1 SGHTA, CDR2 FQGNSA. With 4 bases clipped from V and 8 bases from J, the junction kept 5 bases outside the gene matches. The chain's CDR3 is CASSSVGTGDSPLHF. As DNA, the CDR3 is TGTGCCAGCAGCTCCGTCGGGACAGGGGATTCACCCCTCCACTTT.

The genes are TRBV7-8 and TRBJ2-3; TRBD2 matches 7 bases. Germline CDR1 reads SGHVS; CDR2 reads FQNEAQ. The CDR3 is 16 amino acids. The V gene end was trimmed by 4 bases and the J gene end by 2 bases; junction bases not matched to a gene: 9. In DNA form, the CDR3 reads TGTGCCAGCAGCTCCCTGGGGGGGGGTTACACAGATACGCAGTATTTT. This sequence encodes CASSSLGGGYTDTQYF.

The CDR3 is CASSFPDLNTEAFF. The CDR3 coding sequence is TGCGCCAGCAGCTTCCCTGACTTGAACACTGAAGCTTTCTTT. The chain has TRBV5-1 and TRBJ1-1; D is unresolved. The germline V and J ends were trimmed by 2 bases and 0 bases, with 8 bases remaining between them. From germline, CDR1 is SGHRS and CDR2 YFSETQ. This CDR3 comprises 14 residues.

The rearrangement joins TRBV5-4 to TRBJ2-5, with D maybe TRBD2 (5 bases). Trimming shortened V by 4 bases and J by 2 bases, and 9 bases separated the two germline ends. Germline V gives CDR1 SGHNT, CDR2 YYREEE (reference sequence). The CDR3 loop spans 13 amino acids. Written as DNA, the CDR3 is TGTGCCAGCAGCCTGGGAGCACAAGAGACCCAGTACTTC. Encoded protein: CASSLGAQETQYF. Full variable domain (outside the CDR3, taken from reference TRBV5-4 and TRBJ2-5): ETGVTQSPTHLIKTRGQQVTLRCSSQSGHNTVSWYQQALGQGPQFIFQYYREEENGRGNFPPRFSGLQFPNYSSELNVNALELDDSALYLCASSLGAQETQYFGPGTRLLVL.

The rearrangement joins TRBV19 to TRBJ1-5; D remains unclear. Germline CDR1 LNHDA, CDR2 SQIVND (reference sequence). V shed 4 bases and J shed 5 bases, with 9 bases lying between them. This CDR3 is built from 13 residues. In DNA, the CDR3 is TGTGCCAGTAGTACCCAGGTGGATCAGCCCCAGCATTTT. Translation gives CASSTQVDQPQHF.